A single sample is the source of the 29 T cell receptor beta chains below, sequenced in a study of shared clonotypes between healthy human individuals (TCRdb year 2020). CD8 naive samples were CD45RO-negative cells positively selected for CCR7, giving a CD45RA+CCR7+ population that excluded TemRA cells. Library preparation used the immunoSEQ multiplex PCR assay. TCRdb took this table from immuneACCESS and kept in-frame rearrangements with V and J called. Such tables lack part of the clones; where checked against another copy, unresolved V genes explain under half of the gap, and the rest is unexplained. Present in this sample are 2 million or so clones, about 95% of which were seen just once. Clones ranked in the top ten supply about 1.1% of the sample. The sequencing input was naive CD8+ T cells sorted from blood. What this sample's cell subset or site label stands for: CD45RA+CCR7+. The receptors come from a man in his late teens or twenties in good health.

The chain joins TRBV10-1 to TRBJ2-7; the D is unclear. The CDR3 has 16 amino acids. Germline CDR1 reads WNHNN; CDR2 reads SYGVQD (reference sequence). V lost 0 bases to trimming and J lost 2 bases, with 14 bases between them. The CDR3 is CASSESIGPSPYEQYF. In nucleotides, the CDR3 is TGCGCCAGCAGTGAGTCGATTGGGCCTTCCCCCTACGAGCAGTACTTC.

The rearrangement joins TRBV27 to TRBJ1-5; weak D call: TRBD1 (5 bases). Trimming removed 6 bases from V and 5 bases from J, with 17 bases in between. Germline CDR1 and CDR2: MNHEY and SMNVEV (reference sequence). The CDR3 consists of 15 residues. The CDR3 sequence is CASSLRGWGDQPQHF. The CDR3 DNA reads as TGTGCCAGCAGCCTCCGGGGGTGGGGGGATCAGCCCCAGCATTTT.

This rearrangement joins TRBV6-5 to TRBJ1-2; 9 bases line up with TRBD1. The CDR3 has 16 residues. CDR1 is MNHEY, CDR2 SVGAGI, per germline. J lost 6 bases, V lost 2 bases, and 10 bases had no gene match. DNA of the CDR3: TGTGCCAGCAGTTACGGGGTACCGGGACAGGGTAATGGCTACACCTTC. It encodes CASSYGVPGQGNGYTF.

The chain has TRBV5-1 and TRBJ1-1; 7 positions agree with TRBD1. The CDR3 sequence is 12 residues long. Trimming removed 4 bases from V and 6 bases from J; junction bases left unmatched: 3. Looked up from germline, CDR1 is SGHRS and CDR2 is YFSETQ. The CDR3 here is CASSATGAEAFF. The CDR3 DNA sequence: TGCGCCAGCAGCGCCACAGGGGCTGAAGCTTTCTTT.

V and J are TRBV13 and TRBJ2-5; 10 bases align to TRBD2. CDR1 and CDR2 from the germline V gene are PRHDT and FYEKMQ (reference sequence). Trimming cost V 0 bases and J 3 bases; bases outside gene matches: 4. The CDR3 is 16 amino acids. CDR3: CASSLGGLAGEETQYF. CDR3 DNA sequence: TGTGCCAGCAGCTTAGGAGGGCTAGCGGGAGAAGAGACCCAGTACTTC.

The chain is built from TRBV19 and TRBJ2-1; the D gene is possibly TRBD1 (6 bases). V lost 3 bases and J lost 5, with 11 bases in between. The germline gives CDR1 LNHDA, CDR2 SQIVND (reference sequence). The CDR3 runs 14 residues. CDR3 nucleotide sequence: TGTGCCAGTAGTATTCCCGGGGACAACAATGAGCAGTTCTTC. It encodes CASSIPGDNNEQFF.

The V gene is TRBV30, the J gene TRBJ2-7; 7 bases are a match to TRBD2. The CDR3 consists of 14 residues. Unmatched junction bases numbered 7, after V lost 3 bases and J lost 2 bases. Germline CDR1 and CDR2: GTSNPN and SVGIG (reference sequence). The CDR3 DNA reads TGTGCCTGGAGCAAGGGACTATCTCCCTACGAGCAGTACTTC. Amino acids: CAWSKGLSPYEQYF.

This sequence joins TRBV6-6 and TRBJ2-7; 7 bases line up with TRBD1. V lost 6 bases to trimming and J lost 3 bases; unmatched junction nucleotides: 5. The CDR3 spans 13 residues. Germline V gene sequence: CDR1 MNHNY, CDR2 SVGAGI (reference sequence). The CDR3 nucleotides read TGTGCCAGCAGCCACGGGACAGTCTACGAGCAGTACTTC. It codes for CASSHGTVYEQYF.

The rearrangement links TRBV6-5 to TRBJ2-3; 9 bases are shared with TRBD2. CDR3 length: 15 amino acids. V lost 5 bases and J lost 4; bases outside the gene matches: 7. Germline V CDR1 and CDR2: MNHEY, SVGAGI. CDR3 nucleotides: TGTGCCAGCAGTGTGAGCGGGGGGTCTGCAGATACGCAGTATTTT. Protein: CASSVSGGSADTQYF.

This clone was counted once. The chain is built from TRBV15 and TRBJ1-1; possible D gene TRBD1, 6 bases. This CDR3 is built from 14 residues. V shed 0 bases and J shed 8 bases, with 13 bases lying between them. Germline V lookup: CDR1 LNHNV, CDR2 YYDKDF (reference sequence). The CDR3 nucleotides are TGTGCCACCAGCAGAGAGGAGGGAGACAGGGAAGCTTTCTTT. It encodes CATSREEGDREAFF.

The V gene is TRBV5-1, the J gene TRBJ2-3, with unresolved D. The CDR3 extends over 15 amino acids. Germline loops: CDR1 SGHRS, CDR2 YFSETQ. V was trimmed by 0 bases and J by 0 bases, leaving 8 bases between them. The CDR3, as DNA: TGCGCCAGCAGCTTGGGGCAGTCTAGCACAGATACGCAGTATTTT. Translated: CASSLGQSSTDTQYF. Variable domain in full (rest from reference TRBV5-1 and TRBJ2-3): KAGVTQTPRYLIKTRGQQVTLSCSPISGHRSVSWYQQTPGQGLQFLFEYFSETQRNKGNFPGRFSGRQFSNSRSEMNVSTLELGDSALYLCASSLGQSSTDTQYFGPGTRLTVL.

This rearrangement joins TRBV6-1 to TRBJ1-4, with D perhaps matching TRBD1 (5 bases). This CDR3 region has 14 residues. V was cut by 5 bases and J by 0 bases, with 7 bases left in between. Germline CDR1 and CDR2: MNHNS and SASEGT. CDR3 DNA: TGTGCCAGCAGTCAGACAGCAACTAATGAAAAACTGTTTTTT. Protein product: CASSQTATNEKLFF.

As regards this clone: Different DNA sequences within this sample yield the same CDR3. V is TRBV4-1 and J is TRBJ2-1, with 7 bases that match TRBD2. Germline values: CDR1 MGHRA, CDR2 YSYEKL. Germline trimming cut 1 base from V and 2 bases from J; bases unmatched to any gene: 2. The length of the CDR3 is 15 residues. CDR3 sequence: CASSQVAGAYNEQFF. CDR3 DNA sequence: TGCGCCAGCAGCCAAGTGGCGGGGGCCTACAATGAGCAGTTCTTC.

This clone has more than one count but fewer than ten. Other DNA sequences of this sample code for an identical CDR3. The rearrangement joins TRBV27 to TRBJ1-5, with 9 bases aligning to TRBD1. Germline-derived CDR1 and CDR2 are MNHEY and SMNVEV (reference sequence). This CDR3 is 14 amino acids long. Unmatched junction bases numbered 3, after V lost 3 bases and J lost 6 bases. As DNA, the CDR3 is TGTGCCAGCAGTTTCACAGGGGGCGGTCAGCCCCAGCATTTT. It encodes CASSFTGGGQPQHF.

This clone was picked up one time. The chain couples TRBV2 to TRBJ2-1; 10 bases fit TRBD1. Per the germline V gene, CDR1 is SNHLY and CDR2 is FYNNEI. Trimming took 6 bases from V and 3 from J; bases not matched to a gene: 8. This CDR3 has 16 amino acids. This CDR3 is CASRSSGTGVYNEQFF. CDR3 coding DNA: TGTGCCAGCAGATCCTCCGGGACAGGGGTCTACAATGAGCAGTTCTTC.

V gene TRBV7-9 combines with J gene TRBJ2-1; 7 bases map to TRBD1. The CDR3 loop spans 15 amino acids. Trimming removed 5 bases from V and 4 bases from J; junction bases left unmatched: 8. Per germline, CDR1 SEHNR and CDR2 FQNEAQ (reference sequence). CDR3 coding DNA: TGTGCCAGCAGCCTCCCGGGACAGAAATACAATGAGCAGTTCTTC. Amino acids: CASSLPGQKYNEQFF. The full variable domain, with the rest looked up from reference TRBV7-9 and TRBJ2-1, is DTGVSQNPRHKITKRGQNVTFRCDPISEHNRLYWYRQTLGQGPEFLTYFQNEAQLEKSRLLSDRFSAERPKGSFSTLEIQRTEQGDSAMYLCASSLPGQKYNEQFFGPGTRLTVL.

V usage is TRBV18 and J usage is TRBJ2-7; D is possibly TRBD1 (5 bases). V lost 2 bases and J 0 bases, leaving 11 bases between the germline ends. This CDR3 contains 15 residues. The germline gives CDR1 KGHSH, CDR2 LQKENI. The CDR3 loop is CASSPETESSYEQYF. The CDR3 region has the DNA TGTGCCAGCTCACCAGAGACAGAAAGCTCCTACGAGCAGTACTTC.

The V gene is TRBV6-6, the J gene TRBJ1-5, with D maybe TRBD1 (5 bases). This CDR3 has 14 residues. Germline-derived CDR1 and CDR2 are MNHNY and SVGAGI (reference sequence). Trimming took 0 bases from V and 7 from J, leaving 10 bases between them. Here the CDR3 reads CASSYSTAQQPQHF. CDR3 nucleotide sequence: TGTGCCAGCAGTTACTCGACAGCCCAACAGCCCCAGCATTTT.

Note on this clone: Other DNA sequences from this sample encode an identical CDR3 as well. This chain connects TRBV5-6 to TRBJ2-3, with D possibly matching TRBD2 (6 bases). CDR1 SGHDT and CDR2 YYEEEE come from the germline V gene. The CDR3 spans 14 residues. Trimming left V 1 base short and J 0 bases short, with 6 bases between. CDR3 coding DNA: TGTGCCAGCAGCTTGAGCGGGAGCACAGATACGCAGTATTTT. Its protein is CASSLSGSTDTQYF.

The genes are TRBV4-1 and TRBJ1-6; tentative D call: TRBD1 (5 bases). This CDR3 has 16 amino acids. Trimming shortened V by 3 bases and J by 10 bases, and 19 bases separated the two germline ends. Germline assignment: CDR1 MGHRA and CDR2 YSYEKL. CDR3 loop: CASSQGGGGIWSPLHF. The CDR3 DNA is TGCGCCAGCAGCCAGGGAGGCGGGGGAATTTGGTCACCCCTCCACTTT.

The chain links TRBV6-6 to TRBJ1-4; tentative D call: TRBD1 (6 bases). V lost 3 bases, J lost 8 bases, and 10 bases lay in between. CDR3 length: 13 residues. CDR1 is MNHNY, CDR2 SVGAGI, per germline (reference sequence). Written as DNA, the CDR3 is TGTGCCAGCAGTTATGGCAGGGGCGAAAAACTGTTTTTT. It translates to CASSYGRGEKLFF.

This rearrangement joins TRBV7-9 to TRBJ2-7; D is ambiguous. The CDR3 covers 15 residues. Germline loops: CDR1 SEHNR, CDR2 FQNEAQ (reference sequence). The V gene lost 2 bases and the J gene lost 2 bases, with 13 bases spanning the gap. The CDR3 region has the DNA TGTGCCAGCAGCTTATCCGCTGCAGGTCCCTACGAGCAGTACTTC. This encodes CASSLSAAGPYEQYF.

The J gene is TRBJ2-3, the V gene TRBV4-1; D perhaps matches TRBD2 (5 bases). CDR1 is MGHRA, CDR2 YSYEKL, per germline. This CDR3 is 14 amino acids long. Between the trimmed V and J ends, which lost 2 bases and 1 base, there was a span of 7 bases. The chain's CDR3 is CASSQLAGTDTQYF. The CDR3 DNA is TGCGCCAGCAGCCAACTAGCTGGCACAGATACGCAGTATTTT.

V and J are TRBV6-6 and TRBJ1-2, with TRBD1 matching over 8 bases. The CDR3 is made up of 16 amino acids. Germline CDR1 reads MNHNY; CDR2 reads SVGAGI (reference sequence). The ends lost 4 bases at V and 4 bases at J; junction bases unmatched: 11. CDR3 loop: CASSSDDRGWSYGYTF. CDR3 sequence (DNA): TGTGCCAGCAGTTCCGATGACAGGGGATGGAGCTATGGCTACACCTTC.

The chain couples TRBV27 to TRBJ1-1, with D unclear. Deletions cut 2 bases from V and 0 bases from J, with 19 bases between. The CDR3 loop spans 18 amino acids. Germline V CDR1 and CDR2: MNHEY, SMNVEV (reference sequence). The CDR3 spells CASSLRADTAIMNTEAFF. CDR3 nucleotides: TGTGCCAGCAGTTTACGGGCTGACACGGCTATCATGAACACTGAAGCTTTCTTT.

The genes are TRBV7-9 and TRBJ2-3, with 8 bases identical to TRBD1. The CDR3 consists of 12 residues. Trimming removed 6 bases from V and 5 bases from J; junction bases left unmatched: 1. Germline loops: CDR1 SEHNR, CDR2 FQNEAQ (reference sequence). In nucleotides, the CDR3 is TGTGCCAGCAGGACAGGGGTAGATACGCAGTATTTT. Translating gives CASRTGVDTQYF.

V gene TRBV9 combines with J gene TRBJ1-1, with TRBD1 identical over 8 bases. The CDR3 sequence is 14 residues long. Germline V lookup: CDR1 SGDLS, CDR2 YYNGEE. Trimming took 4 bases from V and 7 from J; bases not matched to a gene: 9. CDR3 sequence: CASSIDRGGGEAFF. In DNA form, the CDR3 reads TGTGCCAGCAGCATTGACAGGGGAGGAGGTGAAGCTTTCTTT.

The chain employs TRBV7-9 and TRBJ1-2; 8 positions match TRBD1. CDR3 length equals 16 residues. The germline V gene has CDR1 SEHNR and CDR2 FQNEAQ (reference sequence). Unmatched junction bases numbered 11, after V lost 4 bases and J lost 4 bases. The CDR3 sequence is CASSYGQGPILYGYTF. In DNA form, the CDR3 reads TGTGCCAGCAGCTACGGACAGGGCCCTATTCTCTATGGCTACACCTTC.

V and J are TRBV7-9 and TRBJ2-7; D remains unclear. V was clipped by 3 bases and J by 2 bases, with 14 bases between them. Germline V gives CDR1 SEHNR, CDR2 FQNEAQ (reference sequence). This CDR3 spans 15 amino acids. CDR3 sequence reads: CASSFFSGRTYEQYF. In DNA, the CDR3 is TGTGCCAGCAGCTTTTTTAGTGGAAGAACCTACGAGCAGTACTTC.